Listed here are 5 T cell receptor beta chains from one sample, sequenced in a study of Ad26.COV2.S vaccination and SARS-CoV-2 variants. Treatment of the sample: roughly 20 received Ad26.COV2.S at low or high dose, single or two shots; a few received placebo; per-sample allocation not given. Material that was analyzed had been drawn on day 63 after the first vaccine or placebo injection. The method was immunoSEQ multiplex PCR; TCRdb's version includes in-frame clones alone and lacks a portion of them. The profile covers 200,000 to 250,000 clones, with 88% appearing a single time and about 10% taken by the ten largest. The sample was peripheral blood, taken in a trial of Ad26.COV2.S vaccine versus placebo. The receptors here all came from a person aged 18-60 years who received the Ad26.COV2.S COVID-19 vaccine or a placebo.

The chain carries TRBV11-2 and TRBJ2-7; no firm D call. V was clipped by 7 bases and J by 3 bases, with 10 bases between them. Germline V lookup: CDR1 SGHAT, CDR2 FQNNGV. This CDR3 is 12 amino acids long. The CDR3 DNA sequence: TGTGCCAGCAACTCCGCTAACTACGAGCAGTACTTC. Residues: CASNSANYEQYF.

This clone occurred once. The chain is built from TRBV7-9 and TRBJ2-7, with D hard to call. CDR3 length: 14 amino acids. Germline lookup yields CDR1 SEHNR and CDR2 FQNEAQ (reference sequence). V was pared by 1 base and J by 7 bases, with 14 bases between. The CDR3 sequence is CASSLDGRPWEQYF. Here the CDR3 DNA reads TGTGCCAGCAGCTTAGATGGCAGGCCGTGGGAGCAGTACTTC.

The chain recombines TRBV4-3 with TRBJ2-4, with TRBD1 identical over 10 bases. Per the germline V gene, CDR1 is LGHNA and CDR2 is YSLEER. V shed 0 bases, J shed 0 bases, and the junction held 2 bases outside the gene matches. This CDR3 is built from 17 residues. The CDR3 bases are TGCGCCAGCAGCCAAGAAAGACAGGGGGCAGCCAAAAACATTCAGTACTTC. This sequence encodes CASSQERQGAAKNIQYF.

The J gene is TRBJ2-7, the V gene TRBV6-2 or TRBV6-3; TRBD1 matches 7 bases. The V gene's germline CDR1 is MNHEY and CDR2 SVGEGT. The V segment lost 5 bases and the J segment 5 bases; nucleotides outside the gene matches: 9. CDR3 length: 14 residues. This CDR3 reads CASSVDRVDNEQYF. In DNA, the CDR3 is TGTGCCAGCAGTGTAGACAGGGTGGACAACGAGCAGTACTTC.

This clone appeared a few times. This chain connects TRBV11-2 to TRBJ1-6; D unresolved. Trimming pared 5 bases from V and 9 bases from J, leaving 17 bases between. The germline V gene has CDR1 SGHAT and CDR2 FQNNGV. The CDR3 runs to 15 residues. CDR3 DNA: TGTGCCAGCAGCATGGACTCTTTAAGTGGTTCACCCCTCCACTTT. Translating it yields CASSMDSLSGSPLHF.